One sample yielded the 7 T cell receptor beta chains listed below, sequenced in a study of identifying expanded T cells in peripheral blood. TCRdb's copy holds only in-frame clones and misses some; the assay was immunoSEQ multiplex PCR. Here the sample spans just over 90,000 clones, almost 90% being singletons. The source material was blood. The origin of the receptors is a person aged 18-70 years in good health.

The rearrangement joins TRBV5-1 to TRBJ1-6; D may be TRBD1 (6 bases). Trimming took off 3 bases at V and 5 bases at J, with 9 bases between the two ends. The CDR3 spans 14 residues. Germline V gene sequence: CDR1 SGHRS, CDR2 YFSETQ. CDR3 protein: CASSSGDNNSPLHF. The CDR3 region has the DNA TGCGCCAGCAGCTCAGGGGATAATAATTCACCCCTCCACTTT.

The DNA for the CDR3 is TGTGCCAGCAGTAAGGTGGGACGGGACAATGAGCAGTTCTTC. It codes for CASSKVGRDNEQFF. The chain has TRBV28 and TRBJ2-1; D could derive from TRBD1 or TRBD2 (5 bases each). The length of the CDR3 is 14 residues. V was trimmed by 5 bases and J by 5 bases, leaving 13 bases between them. CDR1 MDHEN and CDR2 SYDVKM come from the germline V gene. Combining the CDR3 with reference TRBV28 and TRBJ2-1 gives the whole variable domain DVKVTQSSRYLVKRTGEKVFLECVQDMDHENMFWYRQDPGLGLRLIYFSYDVKMKEKGDIPEGYSVSREKKERFSLILESASTNQTSMYLCASSKVGRDNEQFFGPGTRLTVL.

The chain recombines TRBV5-6 with TRBJ2-5; weak D call: TRBD2 (6 bases). In germline, CDR1 is SGHDT, CDR2 YYEEEE. This CDR3 is built from 13 residues. Trimming left V 3 bases short and J 4 bases short, with 10 bases between. CDR3 amino acids: CASSSWGGETQYF. CDR3 nucleotides: TGTGCCAGCAGCTCATGGGGAGGAGAGACCCAGTACTTC.

V is TRBV2 and J is TRBJ2-5, with a weak D call TRBD2 (5 bases). V shed 6 bases and J shed 5 bases, with 25 bases lying between them. This CDR3 spans 17 amino acids. The germline V gene has CDR1 SNHLY and CDR2 FYNNEI. The CDR3 DNA reads TGTGCCAGCAGCGATCCCCCGGACTCCCCTGGGATGGAGACCCAGTACTTC. Translation gives CASSDPPDSPGMETQYF. Supplemented by reference TRBV2 and TRBJ2-5, the full variable domain reads EPEVTQTPSHQVTQMGQEVILRCVPISNHLYFYWYRQILGQKVEFLVSFYNNEISEKSEIFDDQFSVERPDGSNFTLKIRSTKLEDSAMYFCASSDPPDSPGMETQYFGPGTRLLVL.

This chain joins TRBV5-1 and TRBJ1-2, with 9 bases that match TRBD1. Trimming removed 6 bases from V and 7 bases from J; junction bases left unmatched: 4. The CDR3 has 12 residues. Germline CDR1 reads SGHRS; CDR2 reads YFSETQ. The CDR3 region is CASMGTGLGYTF. CDR3 in DNA: TGCGCCAGCATGGGGACAGGGCTTGGCTACACCTTC.

The V call is TRBV5-6, the J call TRBJ2-7; the D is unclear. V lost 6 bases to trimming and J lost 12 bases, with 16 bases between them. Germline CDR1 reads SGHDT; CDR2 reads YYEEEE. The CDR3 totals 11 residues. The CDR3 sequence: CASNTGLRRYF. CDR3 coding DNA: TGTGCCAGCAACACGGGTCTAAGGCGGTACTTC. Variable domain in full (rest from reference TRBV5-6 and TRBJ2-7): DAGVTQSPTHLIKTRGQQVTLRCSPKSGHDTVSWYQQALGQGPQFIFQYYEEEERQRGNFPDRFSGHQFPNYSSELNVNALLLGDSALYLCASNTGLRRYFGPGTRLTVT.

J is TRBJ2-7 and V is TRBV5-4, with 9 bases lining up with TRBD1. In germline, CDR1 is SGHNT, CDR2 YYREEE (reference sequence). There are 16 residues in the CDR3. Trimming at V came to 0 bases and at J to 4 bases, leaving 8 bases not matched to a gene. CDR3 amino acids: CASSLDRGRAQYEQYF. CDR3 DNA sequence: TGTGCCAGCAGCTTGGACAGGGGGCGAGCCCAATACGAGCAGTACTTC.